The 25 T cell receptor beta chains below were found in one sample sequenced in a study of T cells in Graves' hyperthyroidism and ophthalmopathy. What was amplified from RNA transcripts were TCR beta CDR3 regions. The HTBI primer set drove a first-round RT-PCR of the TCR CDR3. TCRdb used MiXCR to reprocess the multiplex PCR reads, holding one entry per CDR3 protein. The table includes around 300,000 distinct CDR3 sequences, less than 15% detected once. Sequenced material: blood. The origin of the receptors is a woman in her thirties with Graves' hyperthyroidism that later progressed to Graves' ophthalmopathy.

This clonotype was observed at least ten times. V and J are TRBV30 and TRBJ2-7; D gene ambiguous. This CDR3 contains 15 residues. V was cut by 2 bases and J by 0 bases, with 14 bases left in between. Germline-derived CDR1 and CDR2 are GTSNPN and SVGIG (reference sequence). CDR3 in amino acids: CAWSTSSGSSYEQYF. For the CDR3, the DNA is TGTGCCTGGAGTACGTCTTCTGGAAGCTCCTACGAGCAGTACTTC.

V usage is TRBV19 and J usage is TRBJ1-5; no clear D gene. V was trimmed by 5 bases and J by 4 bases, leaving 21 bases between them. The CDR3 is 17 residues long. Germline CDR1 LNHDA, CDR2 SQIVND (reference sequence). CDR3 sequence (DNA): TGTGCCAGTAGTTCCAGAGGTAGCCAGGTTTATAATCAGCCCCAGCATTTT. As protein: CASSSRGSQVYNQPQHF.

This clonotype was counted at least ten times. This chain links TRBV7-9 with TRBJ1-4; the D gene is possibly TRBD1 (5 bases). The V and J ends lost 1 base and 6 bases respectively, with 15 bases between them. Germline V gene lookup returns CDR1 SEHNR and CDR2 FQNEAQ (reference sequence). The CDR3 consists of 16 residues. Here the CDR3 reads CASSLVRAGLDEKLFF. In DNA, the CDR3 is TGTGCCAGCAGCTTAGTCAGGGCAGGGCTGGATGAAAAACTGTTTTTT.

This clonotype was recorded at least ten times. The chain links TRBV6-1 to TRBJ1-2; unclear D gene. CDR1 is MNHNS and CDR2 is SASEGT in the germline V gene. V was trimmed by 3 bases and J by 4 bases, leaving 6 bases between them. CDR3 length equals 12 residues. CDR3 DNA: TGTGCCAGCAGTGAGTCCTTCTATGGCTACACCTTC. It is translated as CASSESFYGYTF.

This clonotype came up many times. The chain carries TRBV20-1 and TRBJ2-4; 7 bases agree with TRBD2. There are 19 residues in the CDR3. Germline V gives CDR1 DFQATT, CDR2 SNEGSKA (reference sequence). With V trimmed by 5 bases and J by 8 bases, 27 bases remained unmatched. The CDR3 sequence is CSAPEASLGGSIGADIQYF. As DNA, the CDR3 is TGCAGTGCTCCGGAGGCCTCACTGGGCGGGAGTATCGGGGCGGACATTCAGTACTTC.

In this sample, this clonotype turned up many times. This chain connects TRBV19 to TRBJ2-7; tentatively, D is TRBD2 (6 bases). From germline, CDR1 is LNHDA and CDR2 SQIVND (reference sequence). V was trimmed by 0 bases and J by 5 bases, leaving 17 bases between them. The CDR3 runs to 16 residues. CDR3 in amino acids: CASSIDKRRVIDEQYF. The CDR3 DNA follows: TGTGCCAGTAGTATAGATAAGAGGAGGGTGATCGACGAGCAGTACTTC.

In its sample, this clonotype was seen many times. The chain employs TRBV3-1 and TRBJ2-3; no definite D call. CDR1 is LGHDT and CDR2 is YNNKEL in the germline V gene (reference sequence). V was clipped by 3 bases and J by 7 bases, with 17 bases between them. The CDR3 consists of 15 residues. This CDR3 is CASSQLPNYRHTQYF. CDR3 in DNA: TGTGCCAGCAGCCAGCTCCCAAACTATAGACATACGCAGTATTTT.

This clonotype was found many times. The rearrangement links TRBV6-1 to TRBJ1-2; D ambiguous. V was trimmed by 6 bases and J by 8 bases, leaving 10 bases between them. The germline V gene encodes CDR1 MNHNS and CDR2 SASEGT. The CDR3 covers 11 residues. CDR3 region: CASRGSGGYTF. CDR3 nucleotide sequence: TGTGCCAGCAGGGGGTCAGGAGGCTACACCTTC.

This clonotype was counted ten times or more. The chain combines TRBV3-1 with TRBJ1-2, with D tentatively TRBD1 (6 bases). V was pared by 3 bases and J by 6 bases, with 14 bases between. Germline V gives CDR1 LGHDT, CDR2 YNNKEL (reference sequence). The CDR3 totals 14 residues. CDR3 in DNA: TGTGCCAGCAGCCACTCTCACAGGGTGGATGGCTACACCTTC. Translating gives CASSHSHRVDGYTF.

Ten or more counts support this clonotype. The chain is built from TRBV4-1 and TRBJ2-3; D unclear. This CDR3 has 11 amino acids. Germline CDR1 reads MGHRA; CDR2 reads YSYEKL. The ends were cut back, 7 bases at V and 3 bases at J, with 5 bases in the middle. CDR3 amino acids: CASMATDTQYF. CDR3 coding DNA: TGCGCCAGCATGGCGACAGATACGCAGTATTTT.

This clonotype was counted ten times or more. This rearrangement joins TRBV27 to TRBJ1-6; 7 bases are shared with TRBD1. The CDR3 has 17 residues. CDR1 MNHEY and CDR2 SMNVEV come from the germline V gene (reference sequence). V was clipped by 4 bases and J by 0 bases; unmatched bases: 6. CDR3 nucleotide sequence: TGTGCCAGCAGTTCGACAGGGCCGATCTCCTATAATTCACCCCTCCACTTT. Its protein product is CASSSTGPISYNSPLHF.

The chain employs TRBV19 and TRBJ1-5, with a weak D call TRBD1 (5 bases). V lost 3 bases and J 1 base, leaving 10 bases between the germline ends. CDR3 length: 15 amino acids. CDR1 LNHDA and CDR2 SQIVND come from the germline V gene (reference sequence). CDR3 nucleotides: TGTGCCAGTAGTATCATAGCAGGGAGCAATCAGCCCCAGCATTTT. It specifies CASSIIAGSNQPQHF.

This clonotype was recorded at least ten times. The chain joins TRBV27 to TRBJ2-5; maybe TRBD2 (6 bases). Between the trimmed V and J ends, which lost 6 bases and 5 bases, there was a span of 13 bases. The CDR3 consists of 13 residues. Germline V CDR1 and CDR2: MNHEY, SMNVEV (reference sequence). The CDR3 DNA is TGTGCCAGCAGCCCCCGGGAGTGGGAGACCCAGTACTTC. Translated: CASSPREWETQYF.

This clonotype was recorded many times. The chain combines TRBV11-2 with TRBJ2-1; possibly TRBD2 for D (5 bases). CDR1 SGHAT and CDR2 FQNNGV come from the germline V gene. The CDR3 has 12 residues. V lost 5 bases to trimming and J lost 7 bases, with 9 bases between them. The CDR3 DNA sequence: TGTGCCAGCAGCCCAACGGGGAATGAGCAGTTCTTC. This encodes CASSPTGNEQFF.

The genes are TRBV6-2 or TRBV6-3 and TRBJ1-1; tentatively, D is TRBD1 (5 bases). Germline values: CDR1 MNHEY, CDR2 SVGEGT. Trimming took 8 bases from V and 1 from J, leaving 11 bases between them. The CDR3 length is 13 residues. The CDR3: CASGGTENTEAFF. The CDR3 nucleotides read TGTGCCAGCGGTGGGACGGAGAACACTGAAGCTTTCTTT.

The chain recombines TRBV6-5 with TRBJ2-7; D gene unclear. The V and J ends lost 1 base and 5 bases respectively, with 6 bases between them. CDR1 and CDR2 from the germline V gene are MNHEY and SVGAGI. The length of the CDR3 is 12 residues. The CDR3 region is CASSYLVHEQYF. For the CDR3, the DNA is TGTGCCAGCAGTTACTTGGTCCACGAGCAGTACTTC.

This clonotype was observed a single time. This sequence joins TRBV5-1 and TRBJ1-1; 8 bases agree with TRBD1. The trim removed 4 bases at V and 4 bases at J, leaving 6 bases unmatched. This CDR3 is built from 14 residues. The germline gives CDR1 SGHRS, CDR2 YFSETQ. DNA of the CDR3: TGCGCCAGCAGCGCGTTACAGGGGGTCACTGAAGCTTTCTTT. Translation: CASSALQGVTEAFF.

The V call is TRBV28, the J call TRBJ1-2; 9 positions agree with TRBD1. Per germline, CDR1 MDHEN and CDR2 SYDVKM. Trimming cost V 6 bases and J 7 bases; bases outside gene matches: 9. The CDR3 runs 14 residues. As DNA, the CDR3 is TGTGCCAGCAGGGTTATAGACAGGGGGAGTGGCTACACCTTC. Its protein is CASRVIDRGSGYTF.

A few counts support this clonotype. A clone one base away is much larger, so this may be a read error. This rearrangement joins TRBV5-1 to TRBJ2-2; 13 nucleotides agree with TRBD2. With 5 bases clipped from V and 6 bases from J, the junction kept 10 bases outside the gene matches. The CDR3 spans 17 residues. Germline V CDR1 and CDR2: SGHRS, YFSETQ. CDR3 nucleotide sequence: TGCGCCAGCAGATCCGGGACTAGCGGGACACAGGCCGGGGAGCTGTTTTTT. Protein: CASRSGTSGTQAGELFF.

This clonotype was picked up a small number of times. The chain links TRBV9 to TRBJ1-2; 8 positions match TRBD1. The CDR3 length is 14 residues. J gave up 6 bases and V 3 bases, and 7 bases lay outside the gene matches. CDR1 and CDR2 from the germline V gene are SGDLS and YYNGEE. As DNA, the CDR3 is TGTGCCAGCAGCGCATTCCAGGGGGCGGATGGCTACACCTTC. Residues: CASSAFQGADGYTF.

This clonotype was picked up many times. This chain links TRBV18 with TRBJ2-7; 9 bases align to TRBD1. This CDR3 contains 14 residues. V shed 0 bases and J 6 bases; nucleotides not matched to a gene: 3. CDR1 and CDR2 from the germline V gene are KGHSH and LQKENI. The CDR3 DNA reads as TGTGCCAGCTCACCACCGACAGGGGGAATCGAGCAGTACTTC. Translation: CASSPPTGGIEQYF. Supplemented by reference TRBV18 and TRBJ2-7, the full variable domain reads NAGVMQNPRHLVRRRGQEARLRCSPMKGHSHVYWYRQLPEEGLKFMVYLQKENIIDESGMPKERFSAEFPKEGPSILRIQQVVRGDSAAYFCASSPPTGGIEQYFGPGTRLTVT.

Points on this clonotype: This sequence may be a read error, since a much larger clone differs from it by one base. The chain links TRBV28 to TRBJ2-1, with 13 bases identical to TRBD2. The V and J ends lost 3 bases and 12 bases, in that order; junction bases with no gene match: 2. This CDR3 region has 13 residues. Germline V gives CDR1 MDHEN, CDR2 SYDVKM. The CDR3 DNA follows: TGTGCCAGCAGTTTCCGACTAGCGGGAGGGCAGTTCTTC. Residues: CASSFRLAGGQFF.

With respect to this clonotype: One junction end does not reproduce the germline sequence, and a read error may be involved. The V gene is TRBV6-1, the J gene TRBJ2-7; 8 bases are shared with TRBD2. The CDR3 extends over 17 amino acids. Germline lookup yields CDR1 MNHNS and CDR2 SASEGT. CDR3 sequence reads: CASGEQGGLAGAYEQYF. In nucleotides, the CDR3 is TGTGCCAGCGGTGAGCAGGGCGGGCTAGCGGGCGCCTACGAGCAGTACTTC.

This clonotype was observed at least ten times. The chain couples TRBV12-3 or TRBV12-4 to TRBJ2-3; no definite D call. V was trimmed by 1 base and J by 7 bases, leaving 9 bases between them. The CDR3 runs 13 residues. For the CDR3, the DNA is TGTGCCAGCAGTTTAGGAGGCGTTAATACGCAGTATTTT. It translates to CASSLGGVNTQYF.

The CDR3 sequence is CASLSTNENIQYF. The CDR3 DNA reads as TGTGCCAGCTTATCGACAAACGAAAACATTCAGTACTTC. This chain links TRBV7-9 with TRBJ2-4, with no clear D. Trimming took 8 bases from V and 5 from J, leaving 13 bases between them. The CDR3 runs to 13 residues. Germline assignment: CDR1 SEHNR and CDR2 FQNEAQ (reference sequence).